This record looks at one T cell receptor beta chain sequence and its context. Its target is unknown. The source of the sample is a study of T cell responses to AZD1222 COVID-19 vaccine. Findings of the study overall: Spike-specific TCR breadth and depth rose after two AZD1222 doses. Donors in the cohort were predominantly white British and more often female, and clonal diversity was possibly underestimated. Spike regions recognized by vaccine-associated CD4 TCRs spanned the protein, led by 160-218 and 743-854.

Generated by immunoSEQ multiplex PCR, the TCRdb table keeps only in-frame clones and is missing some. The sample has about 64,000 clones, 75% to 95% seen once. Germline CDR1 is LGHNA and CDR2 is YSLEER. The CDR3 totals 14 residues. The ends were cut back, 0 bases at V and 4 bases at J, with 9 bases in the middle. The chain is built from TRBV4-3 and TRBJ2-5; D is ambiguous. Sequencing was performed on peripheral blood, taken 28 days after the second dose of the MenACWY control vaccine. The receptor comes from an adult who received the MenACWY meningococcal vaccine as a control. For the CDR3, the DNA is TGCGCCAGCAGCCAAGAATCGTACCGAGAGACCCAGTACTTC. Amino acid sequence: CASSQESYRETQYF.